One sample yielded the 6 T cell receptor beta chains listed below, sequenced in a study of cytomegalovirus exposure and HLA in healthy donors. Sequenced by immunoSEQ multiplex PCR; TCRdb stores in-frame clones only, minus some. The sample comprises about 82,000 clones, about 92% of which are singletons, and roughly 0.65% rests with the top ten. Sequenced: PBMCs. These receptors originate from a man younger than 30 in good health and CMV-seronegative.

The chain recombines TRBV27 with TRBJ2-3; D not resolved. Trimming cost V 0 bases and J 0 bases, with 10 bases left between them. Germline V gene data show CDR1 as MNHEY and CDR2 as SMNVEV (reference sequence). CDR3 size: 16 residues. CDR3 protein: CASSLSYDSSTDTQYF. DNA for the CDR3: TGTGCCAGCAGTTTATCCTACGACTCTAGCACAGATACGCAGTATTTT.

The J gene is TRBJ2-5, the V gene TRBV6-1; D might be TRBD1 (6 bases). Germline CDR1 reads MNHNS; CDR2 reads SASEGT. Deletions cut 9 bases from V and 1 base from J, with 18 bases between. The CDR3 is made up of 15 amino acids. CDR3 sequence (DNA): TGTGCCAGTCATACACAGGGTACCCTCCAAGAGACCCAGTACTTC. This gives the protein CASHTQGTLQETQYF.

This chain links TRBV6-1 with TRBJ2-5; TRBD1 agrees at 8 bases. The CDR3 covers 15 residues. The germline V gene encodes CDR1 MNHNS and CDR2 SASEGT. Germline trimming cut 6 bases from V and 4 bases from J; bases unmatched to any gene: 10. Here the CDR3 DNA reads TGTGCCAGCAGGGAACCAGGGGGCCCCGGAGAGACCCAGTACTTC. It specifies CASREPGGPGETQYF.

This rearrangement joins TRBV18 to TRBJ1-2; D is perhaps TRBD1 (5 bases). In germline, CDR1 is KGHSH, CDR2 LQKENI. The germline V and J ends were trimmed by 3 bases and 8 bases, with 13 bases remaining between them. CDR3 length equals 13 residues. CDR3: CASSPQGSRGYTF. CDR3 in DNA: TGTGCCAGCTCACCCCAGGGATCTCGAGGCTACACCTTC.

This clone was counted a single time. The J gene is TRBJ2-3, the V gene TRBV30, with D perhaps matching TRBD1 (5 bases). CDR3 length: 17 amino acids. CDR1 is GTSNPN, CDR2 SVGIG, per germline (reference sequence). V lost 2 bases and J 1 base, leaving 19 bases between the germline ends. For the CDR3, the DNA is TGTGCCTGGAGTCGCTCTATTGGGGCTAGGCGCACAGATACGCAGTATTTT. It is translated as CAWSRSIGARRTDTQYF. Full variable domain (outside the CDR3, taken from reference TRBV30 and TRBJ2-3): SQTIHQWPATLVQPVGSPLSLECTVEGTSNPNLYWYRQAAGRGLQLLFYSVGIGQISSEVPQNLSASRPQDRQFILSSKKLLLSDSGFYLCAWSRSIGARRTDTQYFGPGTRLTVL.

The chain is built from TRBV5-1 and TRBJ2-7; 7 bases match TRBD2. Per germline, CDR1 SGHRS and CDR2 YFSETQ. The CDR3 is made up of 14 amino acids. Trimming cost V 1 base and J 3 bases; bases outside gene matches: 4. CDR3 nucleotides: TGCGCCAGCAGCTTGTATGGGGGGGACTACGAGCAGTACTTC. This sequence encodes CASSLYGGDYEQYF. The full variable domain, in which reference TRBV5-1 and TRBJ2-7 provide the parts outside the CDR3, is KAGVTQTPRYLIKTRGQQVTLSCSPISGHRSVSWYQQTPGQGLQFLFEYFSETQRNKGNFPGRFSGRQFSNSRSEMNVSTLELGDSALYLCASSLYGGDYEQYFGPGTRLTVT.